These T cell receptor beta chains were read from a single sample in a study of OX40 agonist ivuxolimab in advanced cancers. TCRdb's table, derived via immunoSEQ multiplex PCR, lists solely in-frame clones and lacks some. This table holds around 60,000 clones, 87% found once. The sequencing used CD4+ or CD8+ T cells sorted from blood, collected in a trial of the OX40 agonist ivuxolimab. These receptors came from an adult with an advanced solid tumor such as melanoma, head and neck, liver or kidney cancer. The CDR3 runs from the conserved cysteine through the conserved F or W. D genes are given only for firm matches. Clone sizes are given selectively: once, few, many, or a class where the clone is expanded.

v_call clone_size d_call cdr3_aa
TRBV4-1 few TRBD2 CASSRLAGHEQFF
TRBV9 NA TRBD2 CASSVEGGETQYF
TRBV19 NA NA CASSEGPPPYYEQYF
TRBV6-5 NA TRBD1 CASRETGDNQPQHF
TRBV21-1 NA NA CASSDPMGQGKGREQYF
TRBV28 NA TRBD2 CASSPHSGLANSYEQYF
TRBV30 NA TRBD1 CAWRHRGLETQYF
TRBV5-1 NA NA CASSLTGTVTGNTIYF
TRBV5-1 NA NA CASSLESASTDTQYF
TRBV28 NA NA CASTQSPRWELFF
TRBV7-2 NA TRBD1 CASSLAPGQGINEQFF
TRBV7-9 few NA CASGHAYEQYF
TRBV18 once NA CASSPAQALNYGYTF
TRBV5-4 NA NA CASSPGPGEPYEQYF
TRBV5-1 NA TRBD1 CASSLGQGRQETQYF
TRBV28 NA NA CASSPGQTYEQYF
TRBV4-2 few TRBD1 CASSLQGYEQYF
TRBV7-9 NA NA CASSLDYQPQHF
TRBV6-5 NA TRBD2 CASGGRITGELFF
TRBV2 NA TRBD2 CASSGLAGIYEQYF